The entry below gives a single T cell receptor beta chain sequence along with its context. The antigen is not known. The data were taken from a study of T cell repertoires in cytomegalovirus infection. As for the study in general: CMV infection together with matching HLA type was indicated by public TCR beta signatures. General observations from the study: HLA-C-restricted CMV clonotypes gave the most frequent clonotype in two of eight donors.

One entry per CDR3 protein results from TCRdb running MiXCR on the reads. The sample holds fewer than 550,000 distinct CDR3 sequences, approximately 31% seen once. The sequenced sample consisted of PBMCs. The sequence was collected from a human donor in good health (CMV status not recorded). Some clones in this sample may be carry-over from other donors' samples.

CDR3 region: CASSDARAAGTEAFF. The CDR3 coding sequence is TGTGCCAGCAGTGACGCCCGGGCCGCCGGGACTGAAGCTTTCTTT. This rearrangement joins TRBV2 to TRBJ1-1, with D unclear. Germline V gives CDR1 SNHLY, CDR2 FYNNEI. Trimming pared 3 bases from V and 5 bases from J, leaving 16 bases between. The CDR3 runs 15 residues.